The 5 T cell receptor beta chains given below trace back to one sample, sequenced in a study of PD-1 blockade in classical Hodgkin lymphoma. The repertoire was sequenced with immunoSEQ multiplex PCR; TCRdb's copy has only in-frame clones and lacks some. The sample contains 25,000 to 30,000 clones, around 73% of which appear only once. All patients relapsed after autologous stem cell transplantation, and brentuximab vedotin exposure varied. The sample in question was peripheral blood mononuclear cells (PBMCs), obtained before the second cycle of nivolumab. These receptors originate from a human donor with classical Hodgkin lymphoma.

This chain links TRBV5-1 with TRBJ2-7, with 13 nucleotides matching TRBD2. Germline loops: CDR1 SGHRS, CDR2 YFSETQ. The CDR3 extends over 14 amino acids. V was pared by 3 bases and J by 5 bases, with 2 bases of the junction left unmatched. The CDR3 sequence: CASSSGLAGNEQYF. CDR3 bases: TGCGCCAGCAGCTCGGGACTAGCGGGGAACGAGCAGTACTTC.

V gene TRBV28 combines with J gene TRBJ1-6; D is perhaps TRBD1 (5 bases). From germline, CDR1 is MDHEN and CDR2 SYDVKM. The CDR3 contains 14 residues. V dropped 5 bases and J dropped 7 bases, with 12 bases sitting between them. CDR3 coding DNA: TGTGCCAGCAGTAGGGGAATTAAGAATTCACCCCTCCACTTT. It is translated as CASSRGIKNSPLHF.

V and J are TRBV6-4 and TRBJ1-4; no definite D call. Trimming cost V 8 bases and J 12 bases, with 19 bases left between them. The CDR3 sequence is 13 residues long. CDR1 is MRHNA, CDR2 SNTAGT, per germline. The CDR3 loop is CASREKGAWELFF. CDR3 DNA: TGTGCCAGCCGAGAAAAGGGAGCGTGGGAACTGTTTTTT.

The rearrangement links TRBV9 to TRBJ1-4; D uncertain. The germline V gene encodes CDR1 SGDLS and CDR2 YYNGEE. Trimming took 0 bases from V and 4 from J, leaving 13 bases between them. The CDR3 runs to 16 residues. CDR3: CASSVGRSNLNEKLFF. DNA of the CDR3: TGTGCCAGCAGCGTAGGGAGGAGCAACCTTAATGAAAAACTGTTTTTT.

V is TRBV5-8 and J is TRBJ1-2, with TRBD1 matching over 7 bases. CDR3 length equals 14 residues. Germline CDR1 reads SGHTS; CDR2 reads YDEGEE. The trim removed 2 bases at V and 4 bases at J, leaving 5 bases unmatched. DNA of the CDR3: TGTGCCAGCAGCTTTAGACCAGGGGGCTATGGCTACACCTTC. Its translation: CASSFRPGGYGYTF. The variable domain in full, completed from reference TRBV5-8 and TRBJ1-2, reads EAGVTQSPTHLIKTRGQQATLRCSPISGHTSVYWYQQALGLGLQFLLWYDEGEERNRGNFPPRFSGRQFPNYSSELNVNALELEDSALYLCASSFRPGGYGYTFGSGTRLTVV.